This TCR beta chain was captured by sequencing in a study of cytomegalovirus exposure and HLA in healthy donors. Study overall: The 110 million or so unique TCR beta sequences, from roughly 170 million T cells, were found by an earlier analysis. Samples from HLA-typed donors yielded some 85 million unique TCRs in an early data release. Study-wide results and caveats: In a later analysis, TCR beta V- and J-gene trimming showed a link to a missense DCLRE1C variant. Later analysis suggested most CMV-associated TCR beta chains were HLA-restricted.

In the PCR, 60 Vbeta and 13 Jbeta primers were used. Sequenced by immunoSEQ multiplex PCR; TCRdb stores in-frame clones only, minus some. The sample comprises 95,000 to 150,000 clones, 80% of which are singletons, and approximately 10% rests with the top ten. On this clone: As yet, its antigen is unknown.

CDR1 and CDR2 (germline): SGHRS, YFSETQ. V lost 1 base and J lost 6; bases outside the gene matches: 9. The CDR3 has 17 amino acids. The clonotype comes from a man younger than 45 in good health and CMV-seropositive. The sequenced sample was PBMCs. The chain combines TRBV5-1 with TRBJ2-2; 10 bases match TRBD2. This CDR3 is CASSLLAAGGPAGELFF. CDR3 DNA sequence: TGCGCCAGCAGCTTGTTGGCAGCGGGGGGGCCTGCCGGGGAGCTGTTTTTT.